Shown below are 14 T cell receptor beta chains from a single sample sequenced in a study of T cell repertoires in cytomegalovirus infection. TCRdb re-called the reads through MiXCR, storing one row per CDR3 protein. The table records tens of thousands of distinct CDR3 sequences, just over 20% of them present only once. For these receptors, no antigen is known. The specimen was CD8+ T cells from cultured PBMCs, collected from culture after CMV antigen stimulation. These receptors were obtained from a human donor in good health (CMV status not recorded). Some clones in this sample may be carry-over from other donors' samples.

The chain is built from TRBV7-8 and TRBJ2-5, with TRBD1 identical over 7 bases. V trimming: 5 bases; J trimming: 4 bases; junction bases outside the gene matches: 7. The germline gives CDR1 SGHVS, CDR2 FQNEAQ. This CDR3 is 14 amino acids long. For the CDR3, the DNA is TGTGCCAGCAGCCTTAAGACAGGGAGAGAGACCCAGTACTTC. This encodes CASSLKTGRETQYF.

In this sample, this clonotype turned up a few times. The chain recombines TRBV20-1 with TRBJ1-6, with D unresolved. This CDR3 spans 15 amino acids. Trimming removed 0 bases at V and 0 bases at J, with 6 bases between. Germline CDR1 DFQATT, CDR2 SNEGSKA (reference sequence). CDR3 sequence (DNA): TGCAGTGCTAGAGAGGGCAGCTCCTATAATTCACCCCTCCACTTT. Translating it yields CSAREGSSYNSPLHF.

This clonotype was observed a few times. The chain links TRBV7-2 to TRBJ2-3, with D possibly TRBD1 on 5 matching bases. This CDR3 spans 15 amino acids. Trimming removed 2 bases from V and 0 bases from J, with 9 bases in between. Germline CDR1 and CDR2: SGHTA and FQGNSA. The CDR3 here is CASSLSRDSTDTQYF. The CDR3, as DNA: TGTGCCAGCAGCTTATCCAGGGATAGCACAGATACGCAGTATTTT. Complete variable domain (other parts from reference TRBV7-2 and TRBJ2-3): GAGVSQSPSNKVTEKGKDVELRCDPISGHTALYWYRQSLGQGLEFLIYFQGNSAPDKSGLPSDRFSAERTGGSVSTLTIQRTQQEDSAVYLCASSLSRDSTDTQYFGPGTRLTVL.

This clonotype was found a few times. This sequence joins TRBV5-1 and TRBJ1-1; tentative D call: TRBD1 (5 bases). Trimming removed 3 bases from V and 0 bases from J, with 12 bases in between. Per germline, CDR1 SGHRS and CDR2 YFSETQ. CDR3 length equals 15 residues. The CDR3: CASSWAGQVNTEAFF. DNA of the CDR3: TGCGCCAGCAGCTGGGCAGGGCAGGTGAACACTGAAGCTTTCTTT.

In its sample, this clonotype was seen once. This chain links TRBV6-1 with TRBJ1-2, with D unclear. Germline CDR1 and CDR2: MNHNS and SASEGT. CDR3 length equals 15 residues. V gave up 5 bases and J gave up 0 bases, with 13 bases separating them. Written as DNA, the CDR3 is TGTGCCAGCAGTCCGGACCGACTTTCTAACTATGGCTACACCTTC. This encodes CASSPDRLSNYGYTF.

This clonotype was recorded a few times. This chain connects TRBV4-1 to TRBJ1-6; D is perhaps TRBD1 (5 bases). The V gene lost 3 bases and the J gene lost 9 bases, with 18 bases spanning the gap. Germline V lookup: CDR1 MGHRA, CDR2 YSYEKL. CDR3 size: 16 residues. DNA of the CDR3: TGCGCCAGCAGCCAGGTCCCGACGGGGACGGGTTCACCCCTCCACTTT. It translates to CASSQVPTGTGSPLHF.

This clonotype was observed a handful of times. CDR3 protein: CASSFLPSSYEQYF. The CDR3 nucleotides are TGTGCCAGCAGCTTTCTCCCGAGCTCCTACGAGCAGTACTTC. V and J are TRBV7-8 and TRBJ2-7; D ambiguous. V was trimmed by 3 bases and J by 0 bases, leaving 9 bases between them. Germline V gives CDR1 SGHVS, CDR2 FQNEAQ. CDR3 size: 14 residues. Filled out from reference TRBV7-8 and TRBJ2-7, the complete variable domain reads GAGVSQSPRYKVAKRGQDVALRCDPISGHVSLFWYQQALGQGPEFLTYFQNEAQLDKSGLPSDRFFAERPEGSVSTLKIQRTQQEDSAVYLCASSFLPSSYEQYFGPGTRLTVT.

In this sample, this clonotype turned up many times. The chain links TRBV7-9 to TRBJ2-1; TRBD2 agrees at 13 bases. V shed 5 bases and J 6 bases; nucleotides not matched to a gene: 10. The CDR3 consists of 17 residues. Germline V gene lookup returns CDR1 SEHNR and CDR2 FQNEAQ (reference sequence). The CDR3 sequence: CASSRTSGSRRGNEQFF. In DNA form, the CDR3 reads TGTGCCAGCAGCCGGACTAGCGGGAGCAGGAGAGGCAATGAGCAGTTCTTC.

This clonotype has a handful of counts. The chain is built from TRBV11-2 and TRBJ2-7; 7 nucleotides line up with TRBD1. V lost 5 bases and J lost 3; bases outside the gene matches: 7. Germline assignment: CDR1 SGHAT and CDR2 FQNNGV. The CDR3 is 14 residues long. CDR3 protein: CASSHGTENYEQYF. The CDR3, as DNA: TGTGCCAGCAGCCACGGGACAGAAAACTACGAGCAGTACTTC.

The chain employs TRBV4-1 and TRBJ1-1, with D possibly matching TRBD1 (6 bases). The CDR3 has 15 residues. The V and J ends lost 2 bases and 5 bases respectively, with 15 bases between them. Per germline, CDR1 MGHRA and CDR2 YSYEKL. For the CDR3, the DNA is TGCGCCAGCAGCCAAAAAAGGGGGACGAGAACTGAAGCTTTCTTT. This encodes CASSQKRGTRTEAFF.

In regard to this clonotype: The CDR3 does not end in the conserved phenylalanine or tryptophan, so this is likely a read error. CDR3 amino acids: CASYPGRTFYGYTL. The CDR3 coding sequence is TGTGCCAGCTATCCGGGACGGACTTTCTATGGCTACACCTTG. The J gene is TRBJ1-2, the V gene TRBV28; a possible D gene is TRBD1 (5 bases). The CDR3 spans 14 residues. Germline lookup yields CDR1 MDHEN and CDR2 SYDVKM. Trimming pared 8 bases from V and 4 bases from J, leaving 17 bases between.

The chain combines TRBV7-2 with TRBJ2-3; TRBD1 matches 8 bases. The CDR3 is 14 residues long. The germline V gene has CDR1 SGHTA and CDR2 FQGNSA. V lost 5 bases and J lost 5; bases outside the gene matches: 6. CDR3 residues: CASSPDRAKDTQYF. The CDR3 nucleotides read TGTGCCAGCAGCCCGGACAGGGCAAAAGATACGCAGTATTTT.

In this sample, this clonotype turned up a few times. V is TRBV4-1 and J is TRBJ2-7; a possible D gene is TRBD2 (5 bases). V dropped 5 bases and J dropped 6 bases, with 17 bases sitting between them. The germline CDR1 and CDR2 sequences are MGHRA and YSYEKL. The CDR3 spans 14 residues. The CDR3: CASSSRGPSGEQYF. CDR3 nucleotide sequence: TGCGCCAGCAGCTCCCGGGGTCCCAGTGGCGAGCAGTACTTC.

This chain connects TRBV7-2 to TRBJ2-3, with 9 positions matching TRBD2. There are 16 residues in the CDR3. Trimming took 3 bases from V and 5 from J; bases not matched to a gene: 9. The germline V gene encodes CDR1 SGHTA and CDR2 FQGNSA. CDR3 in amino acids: CASSFLSGGKGDTQYF. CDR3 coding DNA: TGTGCCAGCAGCTTCCTTAGCGGGGGAAAGGGAGATACGCAGTATTTT.